This TCR beta chain was sequenced for a study of CD8 T cells in ankylosing spondylitis (TCRdb year 2017). About the study as a whole: The study set out to find disease-linked TCR variants by profiling T cell receptor beta repertoires in ankylosing spondylitis patients and healthy donors. The full study cohort was made up of 25 ankylosing spondylitis patients and approximately 100 healthy donors. Peripheral blood was sampled, and synovial fluid was additionally collected from ankylosing spondylitis patients.

TCRdb names Illumina HiSeq 2500 as the instrument used. TCR beta libraries were prepared by quantitative 5'-RACE with molecular barcodes. The authors processed their data as follows. Disease-linked TCR variants were identified with a new computational method built on a probabilistic model of VDJ rearrangement. The public reads were run again by TCRdb, first through fastp at Q25 and then through MiXCR, and only productive beta chains were kept. Rows with a matching CDR3 protein are joined into one entry that keeps the most common DNA and genes. TCRdb assigned the V and J calls; the authors' analysis was not used. The sample records hundreds of thousands of distinct CDR3 sequences, 20% of which are singletons. In total, the top ten clones hold about an eighth of the sample. Paper-wide results and their limitations: The disease-linked clones had a CD8+ phenotype and were found at relatively low frequencies in peripheral blood. Some of the motif variants had been reported before in the synovial fluid and blood of reactive arthritis patients, a finding that suggests common disease-initiation mechanisms. The disease-linked clones were reported as significantly enriched in matched synovial fluid samples from ankylosing spondylitis patients. A TCR beta motif made up of eight highly homologous amino acid variants appeared to be characteristic of blood from ankylosing spondylitis patients.

Concerning this clonotype: No antigen is known for it. Base qualities are not provided; no much larger clone lies one nucleotide away.

This TCR came from a male donor with ankylosing spondylitis or in good health (not recorded which). Sequences were obtained from blood, either unsorted or a sorted T cell fraction (not recorded which).

The CDR3 sequence is CASSFSASGSTDTQYF. The nucleotide sequence reads as follows: TGTGCCAGCAGTTTTTCGGCTAGCGGCAGCACAGATACGCAGTATTTT. The chain is made from TRBV12-3 or TRBV12-4 and TRBJ2-3; TRBD2 aligns with 7 central bases. Its CDR3 holds 16 amino acids, cysteine through phenylalanine. Only CDR3 DNA is held: 48 bases, read in frame from base 1. V loses 3 bases at its end and J loses 0 bases; junction bases beyond the gene matches: 6.